A selection of T cell receptor beta chains follows, all from one sample in a study of cytomegalovirus exposure and HLA in healthy donors. Generated by immunoSEQ multiplex PCR, the TCRdb table keeps only in-frame clones and is missing some. Found here are roughly 130,000 clones, around 73% of them singletons; the top ten hold around 1.2%. The sequencing input was PBMCs. These receptors all come from a middle-aged woman in good health and CMV-seronegative. The CDR3 runs from the conserved cysteine through the conserved F or W. The D gene is left open where the match is weak. Rows give clone size only sometimes, using once, few, many, or a class for an expanded clone.

>TRBD1|NA|TRBV6-1|TRBJ1-4
TGTGCCAGCAGGGCGACAGGGCGTAATGAAAAACTGTTTTTT
CASRATGRNEKLFF
>TRBD2|NA|TRBV4-3|TRBJ2-3
TGCGCCAGCAGCCAAGAAGGCGGGGGGAGGACAGATACGCAGTATTTT
CASSQEGGGRTDTQYF
>NA|few|TRBV21-1|TRBJ2-1
TGTGCCAGCAGCAAACTGAGGAATGAGCAGTTCTTC
CASSKLRNEQFF
>NA|NA|TRBV4-3|TRBJ2-2
TGCGCCAGCAGCCAAGTATCTTACAGGGACACCGGGGAGCTGTTTTTT
CASSQVSYRDTGELFF
>NA|NA|TRBV9|TRBJ1-3
TGTGCCAGCAGTGAGACGGGCTCTGGAAACACCATATATTTT
CASSETGSGNTIYF
>TRBD2|NA|TRBV7-2|TRBJ2-3
TGTGCCAGCAGCCACCGGGAGCGGGGATTCACAGATACGCAGTATTTT
CASSHRERGFTDTQYF
>TRBD2|NA|TRBV2|TRBJ2-3
TGTGCCAGCAGTGAAAAGCGGGGGGGCATGATAGATACGCAGTATTTT
CASSEKRGGMIDTQYF
>NA|NA|TRBV6-1|TRBJ1-5
TGTGCCAGCAGTGTGGGCAGGGGAACTCTGTATAGCAATCAGCCCCAGCATTTT
CASSVGRGTLYSNQPQHF
>NA|NA|TRBV19|TRBJ1-2
TGTGCCAGTAGTCCGACAGGAGCTTACTATGGCTACACCTTC
CASSPTGAYYGYTF
>TRBD1|NA|TRBV19|TRBJ2-7
TGTGCCAGTGGTTGGACAGGGGATTACGAGCAGTACTTC
CASGWTGDYEQYF
>NA|NA|TRBV2|TRBJ1-1
TGTGCCAGCAGTCGCGAAGAAATCCGGTGGAACACTGAAGCTTTCTTT
CASSREEIRWNTEAFF
>NA|once|TRBV7-6|TRBJ2-6
TGTGCCAGCAGCAGGGGCTCTGGGGCCAACGTCCTGACTTTC
CASSRGSGANVLTF
>TRBD1|NA|TRBV10-2|TRBJ1-6
TGCGCCAGCAGTGCTCAGGGGGCAAATTCACCCCTCCACTTT
CASSAQGANSPLHF
>NA|NA|TRBV5-6|TRBJ1-5
TGTGCCAGCAGCCCTACCCCCGGTGCCAATCAGCCCCAGCATTTT
CASSPTPGANQPQHF
>TRBD1|NA|TRBV7-9|TRBJ1-4
TGTGCCAGCAGCTCCGGGACAGCTAATGAAAAACTGTTTTTT
CASSSGTANEKLFF
>NA|once|TRBV27|TRBJ1-3
TGTGCCAGCAGTTTATTTGGGCACGCGTTCTCTGGAAACACCATATATTTT
CASSLFGHAFSGNTIYF
>NA|once|TRBV6-5|TRBJ1-6
TGTGCCAGCAGTTTTGGTCAGGATTCACCCCTCCACTTT
CASSFGQDSPLHF
>TRBD2|NA|TRBV5-6|TRBJ2-5
TGTGCCAGCAGCTTGGAGGTTAGCGCGAGCGGGGCCCAGTACTTC
CASSLEVSASGAQYF
>TRBD2|few|TRBV7-3|TRBJ2-1
TGTGCCAGCAGCTATACTAGCGGGCCCTACAATGAGCAGTTCTTC
CASSYTSGPYNEQFF
>TRBD1|NA|TRBV7-2|TRBJ1-1
TGTGCCAGCAGCCGGGACAGGGGGCGGACTGAAGCTTTCTTT
CASSRDRGRTEAFF
>NA|NA|TRBV21-1|TRBJ2-1
TGTGCCAGCAGGTCCTTGAGTATTGTGGACAATGAGCAGTTCTTC
CASRSLSIVDNEQFF
>NA|NA|TRBV5-1|TRBJ2-7
TGCGCCAGCAGCTTGGTTGTGACTCCCCCAGACGAGCAGTACTTC
CASSLVVTPPDEQYF
>TRBD1|NA|TRBV29-1|TRBJ1-2
TGCAGCGTGGGACAGGGGCCGAACTATGGCTACACCTTC
CSVGQGPNYGYTF
>NA|NA|TRBV7-2|TRBJ1-2
TGTGCCAGCAGCGAACTCAGGGGCAACTATGGCTACACCTTC
CASSELRGNYGYTF
>NA|NA|TRBV10-3|TRBJ2-1
TGTGCCACCCGAAATCCGGTCAATGAGCAGTTCTTC
CATRNPVNEQFF
>TRBD2|NA|TRBV27|TRBJ2-1
TGTGCCAGCAGTTTAGGACTAGCGATTTTAGGGGAGCAGTTCTTC
CASSLGLAILGEQFF
>NA|NA|TRBV19|TRBJ1-4
TGTGCCAGTAGTATAGACTACAGTGAAAAACTGTTTTTT
CASSIDYSEKLFF
>TRBD1|NA|TRBV18|TRBJ1-6
TGTGCCAGCTCACCCGGGACAGGGGGCAGTTCACCCCTCCACTTT
CASSPGTGGSSPLHF
>TRBD2|NA|TRBV5-1|TRBJ2-3
TGCGCCAGCAGCTCGGGACTAGCGGGGGTGGATACGCAGTATTTT
CASSSGLAGVDTQYF
>NA|NA|TRBV28|TRBJ1-4
TGTGCCAGCAGTTTAGGCGGTAGGGGTGAAAAACTGTTTTTT
CASSLGGRGEKLFF
>TRBD1|NA|TRBV14|TRBJ1-1
TGTGCCAGCAGCCGAAGACAGGGATTAACTGAAGCTTTCTTT
CASSRRQGLTEAFF
>NA|NA|TRBV5-6|TRBJ1-5
TGTGCCAGCAGCTTGGGGCAAAATAGCAATCAGCCCCAGCATTTT
CASSLGQNSNQPQHF
>TRBD1|NA|TRBV12-5|TRBJ2-7
TGTGCTAGTGGTCAACATTTAGGGGGCTACTACGAGCAGTACTTC
CASGQHLGGYYEQYF
>NA|NA|TRBV19|TRBJ1-3
TGTGCCAGTAGCATACGGGACACCATATATTTT
CASSIRDTIYF
>NA|NA|TRBV6-1|TRBJ2-1
TGTGCCAGCAGTGAAGAATTGGCGGATACTTACAATGAGCAGTTCTTC
CASSEELADTYNEQFF
>NA|NA|TRBV7-7|TRBJ2-3
TGTGCTAGCAGCTTAGATCCGGGGTCGGATACGCAGTATTTT
CASSLDPGSDTQYF
>NA|NA|TRBV4-1|TRBJ1-1
TGCGCCAGCAGCCTCCAGGACAGATCGAACACTGAAGCTTTCTTT
CASSLQDRSNTEAFF
>TRBD1|NA|TRBV7-9|TRBJ1-1
TGTGCCAGCAGCTTAGTGACAGGGGGCATCACTGAAGCTTTCTTT
CASSLVTGGITEAFF
>NA|NA|TRBV2|TRBJ1-5
TGTGCCAGCAGTGACTCTAGCAATCAGCCCCAGCATTTT
CASSDSSNQPQHF
>TRBD1|few|TRBV29-1|TRBJ1-2
TGCAGCGTTGATGGACAGGGGTTTGGCTACACCTTC
CSVDGQGFGYTF
>NA|few|TRBV4-2|TRBJ1-1
TGTGCCAGCAGCCAAGCCCTGGGGAGGTACACTGAAGCTTTCTTT
CASSQALGRYTEAFF
>TRBD1|NA|TRBV4-3|TRBJ2-1
TGCGCCAGCAGCCAAGATTCCCGGACAGGGGGAATAGGCGAGCAGTTCTTC
CASSQDSRTGGIGEQFF
>TRBD1|once|TRBV9|TRBJ1-2
TGTGCCAGCAGCGCCTCGGGACAGGGTGCGTATGGCTACACCTTC
CASSASGQGAYGYTF
>NA|NA|TRBV7-9|TRBJ1-1
TGTGCCAGCAGCTTAGCGCTTCGACCCGGGGAGGCTTTCTTT
CASSLALRPGEAFF
>TRBD2|NA|TRBV11-3|TRBJ2-3
TGTGCCAGCAGCTTAGGGGTCCTAGCGGGGGAGGCAGATACGCAGTATTTT
CASSLGVLAGEADTQYF
>TRBD1|NA|TRBV7-8|TRBJ1-5
TGTGCCAGCAGCTTGAGTAACAGGGGTAACAATCAGCCCCAGCATTTT
CASSLSNRGNNQPQHF
>NA|NA|TRBV7-8|TRBJ2-7
TGTGCCAGCAGCCCCGTGCGGTCACGGGAGCAGTACTTC
CASSPVRSREQYF
>NA|NA|TRBV2|TRBJ2-1
TGTGCCAGCAGTGATGGGGCGAATGAGCAGTTCTTC
CASSDGANEQFF